This T cell receptor (beta chain) is drawn from a study of control samples from healthy donors and cancer patients. The germline gives CDR1 SEHNR, CDR2 FQNEAQ (reference sequence). The CDR3 runs 17 residues. V dropped 3 bases and J dropped 4 bases, with 19 bases sitting between them. Here immunoSEQ multiplex PCR was the method, and the copy in TCRdb shows in-frame clones only, minus some. The table records 100,000 to 150,000 clones, more than 80% of them present only once. The receptor's source is a man aged 35 to 55 in good health. J is TRBJ1-5 and V is TRBV7-9; D is undetermined. Sequencing used blood. CDR3 sequence: CASSFTNVGVANQPQHF. The DNA of the CDR3 is TGTGCCAGCAGCTTTACAAACGTCGGGGTTGCAAATCAGCCCCAGCATTTT.